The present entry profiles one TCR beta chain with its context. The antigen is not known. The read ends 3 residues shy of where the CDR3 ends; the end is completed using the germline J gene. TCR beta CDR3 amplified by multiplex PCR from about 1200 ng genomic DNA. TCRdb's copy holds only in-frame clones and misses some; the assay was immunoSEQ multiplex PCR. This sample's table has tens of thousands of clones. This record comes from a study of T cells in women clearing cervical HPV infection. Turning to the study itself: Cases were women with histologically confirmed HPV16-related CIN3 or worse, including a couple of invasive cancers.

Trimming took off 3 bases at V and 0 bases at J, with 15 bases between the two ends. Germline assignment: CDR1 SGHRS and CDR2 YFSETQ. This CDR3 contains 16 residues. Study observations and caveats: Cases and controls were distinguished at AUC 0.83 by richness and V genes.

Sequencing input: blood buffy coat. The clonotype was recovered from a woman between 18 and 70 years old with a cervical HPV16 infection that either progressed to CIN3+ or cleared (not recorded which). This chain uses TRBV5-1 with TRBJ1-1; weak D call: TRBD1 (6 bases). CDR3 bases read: TGCGCCAGCAGCTCGGTAGCAGGGGCACTGAACACTGAA. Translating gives CASSSVAGALNTE. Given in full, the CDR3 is CASSSVAGALNTEAFF. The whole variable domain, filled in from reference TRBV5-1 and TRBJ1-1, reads KAGVTQTPRYLIKTRGQQVTLSCSPISGHRSVSWYQQTPGQGLQFLFEYFSETQRNKGNFPGRFSGRQFSNSRSEMNVSTLELGDSALYLCASSSVAGALNTEAFFGQGTRLTVV.